Listed below are T cell receptor beta chains from one sample, sequenced in a study of T cells after yellow fever vaccination. TCRdb re-called the 5' RACE reads with MiXCR, one entry per CDR3 protein. The table shows about 320,000 distinct CDR3 sequences, with around 7.3% occurring only once. The source material was PBMCs, sampled around 45 days after the first yellow fever vaccination. The receptors come from a man between 18 and 35 years old who received the YFV17D yellow fever vaccine. The CDR3 runs from the conserved cysteine through the conserved F or W. A D gene is named only where the DNA matches it firmly. Size values are once, few and many counts, or a class for expanded clones, and some rows have none.

j_call | v_call | clone_size | d_call | cdr3_nt | cdr3_aa
TRBJ1-2 | TRBV12-3/TRBV12-4 | medium-sized | - | TGTGCCAGCAGTTCCAATGGTTTCGGTGGCTACACCTTC | CASSSNGFGGYTF
TRBJ2-5 | TRBV12-3/TRBV12-4 | many | - | TGTGCCAGCAGTGGAAGATGGGGCTCCGAGACCCAGTACTTC | CASSGRWGSETQYF
TRBJ2-1 | TRBV29-1 | few | TRBD1 | TGCAGCCCGCACAGGGGAAATGAGCAGTTCTTC | CSPHRGNEQFF
TRBJ2-1 | TRBV4-3 | - | - | TGCGCCAGCAGCCAAGACAGGGGTCGGCAGTTCTTC | CASSQDRGRQFF
TRBJ1-1 | TRBV20-1 | few | - | TGCAGTGCTTCTTCTGGTGGGGCTTTCTTT | CSASSGGAFF
TRBJ2-7 | TRBV7-2 | - | TRBD1 | TGTGCCAGCAGCTTAGGGCAGGGGGCGAGGTACGAGCAGTACTTC | CASSLGQGARYEQYF
TRBJ1-2 | TRBV7-2 | - | - | TGTGCCTGCAGCCCGGGGACCGATACCTATGGCTACACCTTC | CACSPGTDTYGYTF
TRBJ2-3 | TRBV4-1 | - | TRBD2 | TGCGCCAGCAGCCAAACCCAGACTAGCGGGGGGGGACATGGGACGCAGTATTTT | CASSQTQTSGGGHGTQYF
TRBJ2-3 | TRBV11-2 | few | TRBD2 | TGTGCCAGCAGCCGCAATAGCGGGGGGGTGACAGATACGCAGTATTTT | CASSRNSGGVTDTQYF
TRBJ1-3 | TRBV5-5 | - | - | TGTGCCAGCAGCCGGAGTGTGGTTTCTGGTGGAAACACCATATATTTT | CASSRSVVSGGNTIYF
TRBJ2-1 | TRBV6-1 | - | TRBD2 | TGTGCCACCAGAGGTCTAGCGGGGGGGCAGCATGAGCAGTTCTTC | CATRGLAGGQHEQFF
TRBJ1-1 | TRBV5-8 | - | - | TGTGCCAGCAGCTTGTATGAGGGGCGGACTGAAGCTTTCTTT | CASSLYEGRTEAFF
TRBJ2-1 | TRBV3-1 | many | - | TGTGCCAGCAGCCAAGGGGCGGAGAACTACAATGAGCAGTTCTTC | CASSQGAENYNEQFF
TRBJ2-7 | TRBV20-1 | many | TRBD1 | TGCAGTGCTCGTGACAGGGGGAGCTCCTACGAGCAGTACTTC | CSARDRGSSYEQYF
TRBJ2-2 | TRBV6-5 | few | - | TGTGCCAGCAGTTACAGACAGTGGAACCGGGGGGAGCTGTTTTTT | CASSYRQWNRGELFF
TRBJ2-5 | TRBV12-3/TRBV12-4 | - | TRBD2 | TGTGCCAGCAGCCCGCGGGGGGGGGCAGGGGAGACCCAGTACTTC | CASSPRGGAGETQYF
TRBJ2-3 | TRBV3-1 | few | - | TGTGCCAGCAGGAACCAGGGGGGAACTAGCACAGATACGCAGTATTTT | CASRNQGGTSTDTQYF
TRBJ1-6 | TRBV7-3 | - | TRBD1 | TGTGCCAGCAGCCAATTCGGGGACAGCCTGTCTAATTCACCCCTCCACTTT | CASSQFGDSLSNSPLHF
TRBJ1-5 | TRBV20-1 | few | TRBD1 | TGCAGTGCTAGCACGAGGGACAGGGAGATGTTAAGCAATCAGCCCCAGCATTTT | CSASTRDREMLSNQPQHF
TRBJ1-5 | TRBV6-5 | - | - | TGTGCCAGCAGTTACCCAAGCGTGGAGCGGAGCAATCAGCCCCAGCATTTT | CASSYPSVERSNQPQHF
TRBJ2-1 | TRBV5-4 | - | - | TGTGCCAGCAGCTTGCAGGGGCGGAATGAGCAGTTCTTC | CASSLQGRNEQFF
TRBJ1-1 | TRBV4-3 | - | TRBD1 | TGCGCCAGCAGCCAAGGCCCCGGGACAGGAGAAGCTTTCTTT | CASSQGPGTGEAFF
TRBJ2-2 | TRBV4-3 | few | - | TGCGCCAGCAGCCAAGAACAGGGTCACGGGGAGCTGTTTTTT | CASSQEQGHGELFF
TRBJ2-3 | TRBV6-2/TRBV6-3 | many | TRBD1 | TGTGCCAGCAGTCCCAGGGGGCGCGCAGATACGCAGTATTTT | CASSPRGRADTQYF
TRBJ1-1 | TRBV7-9 | - | - | TGTGCCAGCAGCTTATGGGAGGGTTTGGACACTGAAGCTTTCTTT | CASSLWEGLDTEAFF
TRBJ2-3 | TRBV7-3 | - | - | TGTGCCAGCAGCTTAATTGGTAACGGGTTTACCACAGATACGCAGTATTTT | CASSLIGNGFTTDTQYF
TRBJ2-7 | TRBV7-2 | few | TRBD1 | TGTGCCAGCAGCTTTAGACAGGGGGCCGAACCTCCTTACGAGCAGTACTTC | CASSFRQGAEPPYEQYF
TRBJ2-1 | TRBV7-3 | - | - | TGTGCCAGCAGCTTATCAAACGGTCGGGAGCAGTTCTTC | CASSLSNGREQFF
TRBJ2-3 | TRBV20-1 | few | - | TGCAGTGCTTTTAAGGGGGGGGCTCCAGATACGCAGTATTTT | CSAFKGGAPDTQYF
TRBJ2-2 | TRBV19 | many | TRBD2 | TGTGCCAGTAGTATAGTTGCCAGCGGGGGGGCCAACACCGGGGAGCTGTTTTTT | CASSIVASGGANTGELFF
TRBJ2-7 | TRBV14 | few | TRBD1 | TGTGCCAGCAGCCGGACAGGGGGCTATGAATTGTACGAGCAGTACTTC | CASSRTGGYELYEQYF
TRBJ2-1 | TRBV7-2 | few | TRBD2 | TGTGCCAGCAGCATTTCCGGGACTAGCTCCTACAATGAGCAGTTCTTC | CASSISGTSSYNEQFF
TRBJ2-5 | TRBV9 | few | TRBD2 | TGTGCCAGCAGCGACGGGACTACCCGGGGGACCCAGTACTTC | CASSDGTTRGTQYF
TRBJ1-6 | TRBV5-5 | - | - | TGTGCCAGTGGGGGGGGACCCGAGTCACCCCTCCACTTT | CASGGGPESPLHF
TRBJ2-5 | TRBV10-3 | many | - | TGTGCCATCAGGGGAGAGGGTTACCAAGAGACCCAGTACTTC | CAIRGEGYQETQYF
TRBJ1-2 | TRBV4-2 | many | - | TGTGCCAGCAGCCAAGAAGTTTGGCGCGGAGGCTACACCTTC | CASSQEVWRGGYTF
TRBJ2-3 | TRBV5-1 | many | - | TGCGCCAGCGGGAATGTCGAGGACGGGGGGCTTACAGATACGCAGTATTTT | CASGNVEDGGLTDTQYF
TRBJ1-1 | TRBV5-4 | - | - | TGTGCCAGCAGCTCCGGGGGCGCCGGGGGGAACACTGAAGCTTTCTTT | CASSSGGAGGNTEAFF